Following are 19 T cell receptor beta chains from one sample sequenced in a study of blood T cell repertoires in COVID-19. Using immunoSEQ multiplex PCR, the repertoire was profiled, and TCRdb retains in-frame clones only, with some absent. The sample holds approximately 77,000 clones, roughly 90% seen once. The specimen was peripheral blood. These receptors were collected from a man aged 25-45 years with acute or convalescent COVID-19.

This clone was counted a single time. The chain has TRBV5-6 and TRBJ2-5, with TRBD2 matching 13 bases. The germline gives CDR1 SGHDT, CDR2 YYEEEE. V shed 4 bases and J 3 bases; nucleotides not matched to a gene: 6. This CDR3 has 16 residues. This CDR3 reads CASSVLLAGGKETQYF. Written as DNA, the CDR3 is TGTGCCAGCAGCGTACTACTAGCGGGAGGGAAAGAGACCCAGTACTTC.

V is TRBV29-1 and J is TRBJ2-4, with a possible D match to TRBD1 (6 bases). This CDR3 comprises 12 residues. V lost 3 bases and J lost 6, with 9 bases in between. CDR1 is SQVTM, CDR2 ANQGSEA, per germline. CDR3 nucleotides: TGCAGCGTTGAGGGGGACACAAACATTCAGTACTTC. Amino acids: CSVEGDTNIQYF.

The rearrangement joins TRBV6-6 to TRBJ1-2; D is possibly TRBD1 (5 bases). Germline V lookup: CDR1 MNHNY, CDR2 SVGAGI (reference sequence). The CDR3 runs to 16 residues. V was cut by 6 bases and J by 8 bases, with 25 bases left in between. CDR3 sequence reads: CASSIARTRVSHGYTF. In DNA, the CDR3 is TGTGCCAGCAGCATAGCCCGTACCAGGGTCTCGCACGGCTACACCTTC.

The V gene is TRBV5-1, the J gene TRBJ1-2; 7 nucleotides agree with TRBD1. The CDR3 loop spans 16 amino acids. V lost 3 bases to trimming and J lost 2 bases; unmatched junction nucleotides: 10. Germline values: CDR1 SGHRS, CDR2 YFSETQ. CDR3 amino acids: CASSSNNYRGNYGYTF. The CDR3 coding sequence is TGCGCCAGCAGCTCCAACAATTACAGGGGAAACTATGGCTACACCTTC.

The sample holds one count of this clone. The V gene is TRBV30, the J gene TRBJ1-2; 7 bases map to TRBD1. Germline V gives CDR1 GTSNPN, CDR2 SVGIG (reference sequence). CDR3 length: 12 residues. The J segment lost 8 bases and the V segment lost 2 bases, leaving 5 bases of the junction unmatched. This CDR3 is CAWSLDREGYTF. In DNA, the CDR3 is TGTGCCTGGAGTCTTGACAGGGAAGGCTACACCTTC.

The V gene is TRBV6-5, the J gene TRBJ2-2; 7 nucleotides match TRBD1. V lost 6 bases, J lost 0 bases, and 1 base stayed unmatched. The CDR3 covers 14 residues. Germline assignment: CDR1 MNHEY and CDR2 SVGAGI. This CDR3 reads CASSQGANTGELFF. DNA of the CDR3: TGTGCCAGCAGCCAGGGGGCGAACACCGGGGAGCTGTTTTTT.

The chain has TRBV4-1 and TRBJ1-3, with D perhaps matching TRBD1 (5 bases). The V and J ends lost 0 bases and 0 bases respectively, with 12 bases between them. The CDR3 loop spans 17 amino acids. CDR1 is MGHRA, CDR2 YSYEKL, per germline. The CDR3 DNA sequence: TGCGCCAGCAGCCAAGATGAAGGCAGGGTCTCTGGAAACACCATATATTTT. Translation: CASSQDEGRVSGNTIYF.

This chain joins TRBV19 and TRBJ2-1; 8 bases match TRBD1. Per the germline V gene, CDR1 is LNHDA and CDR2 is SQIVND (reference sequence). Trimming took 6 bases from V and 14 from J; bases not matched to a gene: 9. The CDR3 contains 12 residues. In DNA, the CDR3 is TGTGCCAGTAGCCCTGACAGGGGAGTGGAGTTCTTC. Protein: CASSPDRGVEFF. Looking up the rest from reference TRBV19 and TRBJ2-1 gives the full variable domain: DGGITQSPKYLFRKEGQNVTLSCEQNLNHDAMYWYRQDPGQGLRLIYYSQIVNDFQKGDIAEGYSVSREKKESFPLTVTSAQKNPTAFYLCASSPDRGVEFFGPGTRLTVL.

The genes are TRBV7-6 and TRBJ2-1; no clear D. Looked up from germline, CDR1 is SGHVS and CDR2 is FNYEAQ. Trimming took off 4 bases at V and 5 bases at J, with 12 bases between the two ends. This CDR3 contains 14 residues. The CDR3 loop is CASSSPSLNNEQFF. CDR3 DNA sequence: TGTGCCAGCAGCTCCCCGTCACTAAACAATGAGCAGTTCTTC.

The CDR3 protein is CASSLDWSNYGYTF. In DNA, the CDR3 is TGTGCCAGCAGTCTCGACTGGAGTAACTATGGCTACACCTTC. The gene calls are TRBV5-5 and TRBJ1-2; no clear D. The ends were cut back, 5 bases at V and 1 base at J, with 12 bases in the middle. CDR3 size: 14 residues. Germline V CDR1 and CDR2: SGHKS, YYEKEE (reference sequence).

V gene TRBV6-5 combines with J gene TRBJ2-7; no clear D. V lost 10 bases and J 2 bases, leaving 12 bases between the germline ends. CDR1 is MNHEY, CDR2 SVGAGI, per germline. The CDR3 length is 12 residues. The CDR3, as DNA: TGTGCCACCGGTGCAGGCACCTACGAGCAGTACTTC. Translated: CATGAGTYEQYF.

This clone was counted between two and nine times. The CDR3 region has the DNA TGTGCCAGTAGTATGGACAGGGATAGAACTGAAGCTTTCTTT. Translation gives CASSMDRDRTEAFF. V gene TRBV19 combines with J gene TRBJ1-1; 8 positions match TRBD1. After removal of 3 bases from V and 5 bases from J, the junction contained 5 bases not matched to a gene. Germline assignment: CDR1 LNHDA and CDR2 SQIVND (reference sequence). The CDR3 is made up of 14 amino acids. Full variable domain (rest looked up from reference TRBV19 and TRBJ1-1): DGGITQSPKYLFRKEGQNVTLSCEQNLNHDAMYWYRQDPGQGLRLIYYSQIVNDFQKGDIAEGYSVSREKKESFPLTVTSAQKNPTAFYLCASSMDRDRTEAFFGQGTRLTVV.

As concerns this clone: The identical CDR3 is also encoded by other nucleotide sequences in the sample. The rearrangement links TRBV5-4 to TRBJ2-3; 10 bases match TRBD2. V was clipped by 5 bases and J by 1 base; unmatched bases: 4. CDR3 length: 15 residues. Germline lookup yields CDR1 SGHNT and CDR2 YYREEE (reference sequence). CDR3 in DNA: TGTGCCAGCAGTTTAGCGGGAGGTGGCACAGATACGCAGTATTTT. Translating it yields CASSLAGGGTDTQYF. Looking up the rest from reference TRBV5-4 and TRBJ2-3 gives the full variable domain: ETGVTQSPTHLIKTRGQQVTLRCSSQSGHNTVSWYQQALGQGPQFIFQYYREEENGRGNFPPRFSGLQFPNYSSELNVNALELDDSALYLCASSLAGGGTDTQYFGPGTRLTVL.

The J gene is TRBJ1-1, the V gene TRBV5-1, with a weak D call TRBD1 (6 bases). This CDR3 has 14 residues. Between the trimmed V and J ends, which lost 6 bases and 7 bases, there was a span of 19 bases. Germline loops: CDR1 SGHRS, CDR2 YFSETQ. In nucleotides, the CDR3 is TGCGCCAGCACCCCTGACTGGGGAGGGGGTGAAGCTTTCTTT. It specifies CASTPDWGGGEAFF.

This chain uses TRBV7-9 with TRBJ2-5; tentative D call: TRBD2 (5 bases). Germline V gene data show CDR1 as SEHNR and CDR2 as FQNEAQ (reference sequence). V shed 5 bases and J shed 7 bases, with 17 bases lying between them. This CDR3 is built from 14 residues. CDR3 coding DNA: TGTGCCAGCAGCCGCGGGCAGCTCCCGGGGACCCAGTACTTC. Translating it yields CASSRGQLPGTQYF.

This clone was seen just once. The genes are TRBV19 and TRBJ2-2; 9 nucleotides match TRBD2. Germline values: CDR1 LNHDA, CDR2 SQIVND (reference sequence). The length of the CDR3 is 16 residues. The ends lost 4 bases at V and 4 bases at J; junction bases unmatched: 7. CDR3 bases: TGTGCCAGTAGTAACGCGGGAGGGCCATTCACCGGGGAGCTGTTTTTT. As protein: CASSNAGGPFTGELFF.

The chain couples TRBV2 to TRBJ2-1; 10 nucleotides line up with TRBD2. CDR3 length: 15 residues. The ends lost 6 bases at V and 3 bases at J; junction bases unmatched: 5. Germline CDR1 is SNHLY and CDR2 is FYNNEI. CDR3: CASSRLAGNYNEQFF. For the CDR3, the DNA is TGTGCCAGCAGCAGACTAGCGGGTAACTACAATGAGCAGTTCTTC. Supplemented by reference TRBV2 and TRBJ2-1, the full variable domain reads EPEVTQTPSHQVTQMGQEVILRCVPISNHLYFYWYRQILGQKVEFLVSFYNNEISEKSEIFDDQFSVERPDGSNFTLKIRSTKLEDSAMYFCASSRLAGNYNEQFFGPGTRLTVL.

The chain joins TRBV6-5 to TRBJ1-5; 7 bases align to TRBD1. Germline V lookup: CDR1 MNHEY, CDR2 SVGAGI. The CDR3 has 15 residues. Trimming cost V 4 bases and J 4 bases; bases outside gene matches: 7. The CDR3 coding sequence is TGTGCCAGCAGTTCCCCCGGGACAGAGAATCAGCCCCAGCATTTT. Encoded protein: CASSSPGTENQPQHF.

The DNA for the CDR3 is TGTGCCAGCAGGGAGGACAGGGGGGGGAATCAGCCCCAGCATTTT. Encoded protein: CASREDRGGNQPQHF. The V call is TRBV2, the J call TRBJ1-5; 10 bases are a match to TRBD1. This CDR3 is 15 amino acids long. Germline V lookup: CDR1 SNHLY, CDR2 FYNNEI. The V and J ends lost 6 bases and 4 bases, in that order; junction bases with no gene match: 6.